The 24 T cell receptor beta chains presented below share a single source sample, sequenced in a study of T cell responses to AZD1222 COVID-19 vaccine. Using immunoSEQ multiplex PCR, the repertoire was profiled, and TCRdb retains in-frame clones only, with some absent. Counted here are 130,000 to 150,000 clones, about 87% occurring once; the ten biggest clones make up more than 13%. The sequenced sample was peripheral blood, obtained on day 0 of AZD1222 vaccination. All receptors come from an adult in good health.

V is TRBV4-3 and J is TRBJ2-1; D gene uncertain. The CDR3 consists of 14 residues. V dropped 4 bases and J dropped 8 bases, with 15 bases sitting between them. Germline loops: CDR1 LGHNA, CDR2 YSLEER. In DNA, the CDR3 is TGCGCCAGCAGCCCTATGGGGTCGGCCCATGAGCAGTTCTTC. Amino acids: CASSPMGSAHEQFF.

V and J are TRBV5-6 and TRBJ2-4; either TRBD1 or TRBD2 may fit D (6 bases each). The CDR3 totals 19 residues. CDR1 is SGHDT and CDR2 is YYEEEE in the germline V gene. Trimming took 4 bases from V and 0 from J, leaving 23 bases between them. For the CDR3, the DNA is TGTGCCAGCAGCCGTATAGGCCCATGGGGGGCCGGAGCCAAAAACATTCAGTACTTC. Amino acids: CASSRIGPWGAGAKNIQYF.

The CDR3 loop reads CASSLAWETQYF. CDR3 nucleotides: TGTGCCAGCAGCTTAGCATGGGAGACCCAGTACTTC. V and J are TRBV7-2 and TRBJ2-5; D is ambiguous. The V end lost 0 bases, the J end lost 5 bases, and 4 bases lay between the germline ends. The CDR3 covers 12 residues. Germline loops: CDR1 SGHTA, CDR2 FQGNSA.

This chain connects TRBV19 to TRBJ1-6; D possibly corresponds to TRBD1 (5 bases). Trimming shortened V by 3 bases and J by 9 bases, and 12 bases separated the two germline ends. The CDR3 loop spans 14 amino acids. Per the germline V gene, CDR1 is LNHDA and CDR2 is SQIVND (reference sequence). DNA of the CDR3: TGTGCCAGTAGTATGGGCCAAGGGACTTCACCCCTCCACTTT. Its protein product is CASSMGQGTSPLHF.

The V and J genes are TRBV7-9 and TRBJ1-5; unclear D gene. The CDR3 spans 14 residues. Trimming pared 6 bases from V and 3 bases from J, leaving 12 bases between. The germline V gene has CDR1 SEHNR and CDR2 FQNEAQ (reference sequence). This chain's CDR3 is CASSSDGINQPQHF. CDR3 DNA sequence: TGTGCCAGCAGTTCTGACGGAATCAATCAGCCCCAGCATTTT.

The chain is built from TRBV5-4 and TRBJ2-3; no firm D call. Germline V gene lookup returns CDR1 SGHNT and CDR2 YYREEE (reference sequence). Deletions cut 1 base from V and 3 bases from J, with 3 bases between. This CDR3 is 12 amino acids long. CDR3 region: CASSLSTDTQYF. CDR3 DNA sequence: TGTGCCAGCAGCTTGTCAACAGATACGCAGTATTTT.

The rearrangement uses TRBV7-9 and TRBJ2-7; perhaps TRBD2 as D (5 bases). V lost 2 bases to trimming and J lost 3 bases, with 11 bases between them. The CDR3 loop spans 14 amino acids. Germline CDR1 is SEHNR and CDR2 is FQNEAQ (reference sequence). The DNA for the CDR3 is TGTGCCAGCAGCTTACGTACGGGAAACTACGAGCAGTACTTC. It translates to CASSLRTGNYEQYF.

This chain joins TRBV2 and TRBJ1-5, with D maybe TRBD1 (5 bases). V lost 3 bases and J lost 4, with 7 bases in between. This CDR3 has 13 amino acids. Germline loops: CDR1 SNHLY, CDR2 FYNNEI. The CDR3 DNA reads TGTGCCAGCAGTGATGACAGAAATCAGCCCCAGCATTTT. Amino acid sequence: CASSDDRNQPQHF.

The CDR3 region is CAISELGHSGNTIYF. In DNA, the CDR3 is TGTGCCATCAGTGAGCTGGGGCACTCTGGAAACACCATATATTTT. V and J are TRBV10-3 and TRBJ1-3, with D possibly being TRBD1 (5 bases). Germline-derived CDR1 and CDR2 are ENHRY and SYGVKD. CDR3 length equals 15 residues. Trimming removed 2 bases at V and 0 bases at J, with 8 bases between.

The chain combines TRBV10-3 with TRBJ1-1, with D perhaps matching TRBD1 (5 bases). Germline CDR1 reads ENHRY; CDR2 reads SYGVKD. V was clipped by 0 bases and J by 0 bases, with 8 bases between them. CDR3 length equals 15 residues. The DNA for the CDR3 is TGTGCCATCAGTGAGTCGACAGCAATGAACACTGAAGCTTTCTTT. Its translation is CAISESTAMNTEAFF.

This chain uses TRBV19 with TRBJ1-2, with unresolved D. CDR3 length: 12 residues. With 6 bases removed from V and 7 bases from J, the gap between germline ends came to 12 bases. Per the germline V gene, CDR1 is LNHDA and CDR2 is SQIVND (reference sequence). The CDR3 region is CASRTVWGGYTF. The CDR3 DNA sequence: TGTGCCAGTAGGACGGTTTGGGGTGGCTACACCTTC.

This chain connects TRBV19 to TRBJ2-7, with 7 positions matching TRBD1. Unmatched junction bases numbered 5, after V lost 3 bases and J lost 6 bases. The germline V gene encodes CDR1 LNHDA and CDR2 SQIVND (reference sequence). The CDR3 has 13 amino acids. The CDR3 DNA reads as TGTGCCAGTAGTATGGCAACAGGGGTCGAGCAGTACTTC. It is translated as CASSMATGVEQYF.

This clone is a singleton in its sample. This chain joins TRBV18 and TRBJ2-3; D is unclear. V dropped 0 bases and J dropped 4 bases, with 8 bases sitting between them. Germline CDR1 and CDR2: KGHSH and LQKENI. The CDR3 has 14 residues. CDR3 sequence (DNA): TGTGCCAGCTCACCACCGTCTACGTCAGATACGCAGTATTTT. Its protein product is CASSPPSTSDTQYF.

The chain uses TRBV5-4 and TRBJ2-7; D may be TRBD1 (6 bases). Germline lookup yields CDR1 SGHNT and CDR2 YYREEE (reference sequence). With 4 bases removed from V and 5 bases from J, the gap between germline ends came to 16 bases. CDR3 length equals 14 residues. The CDR3 DNA is TGTGCCAGCAGCCTGACAGGAAGTACCCACGAGCAGTACTTC. It specifies CASSLTGSTHEQYF.

This chain connects TRBV10-2 to TRBJ1-6; D may be TRBD1 (5 bases). The germline V gene has CDR1 WSHSY and CDR2 SAAADI. The CDR3 has 17 amino acids. Between the trimmed V and J ends, which lost 3 bases and 8 bases, there was a span of 20 bases. CDR3 sequence (DNA): TGCGCCAGCAGTGACTTCAGGGTCGGCGAATGGTATTCACCCCTCCACTTT. Translating it yields CASSDFRVGEWYSPLHF.

The chain employs TRBV28 and TRBJ2-5; tentative D call: TRBD1 (5 bases). The CDR3 runs to 14 residues. Germline V lookup: CDR1 MDHEN, CDR2 SYDVKM. Between the trimmed V and J ends, which lost 4 bases and 2 bases, there was a span of 11 bases. Here the CDR3 DNA reads TGTGCCAGCAGTTCTCCAGGGAAGCAAGAGACCCAGTACTTC. Its protein is CASSSPGKQETQYF.

V is TRBV3-1 (or the pseudogene TRBV3-2) and J is TRBJ1-2, with D possibly matching TRBD1 (6 bases). Germline V gene lookup returns CDR1 LGHDT and CDR2 YNNKEL (reference sequence). This CDR3 has 14 residues. Trimming pared 2 bases from V and 2 bases from J, leaving 9 bases between. As DNA, the CDR3 is TGTGCCAGCAGCCAAACAGGGCCGAACTATGGCTACACCTTC. Translating gives CASSQTGPNYGYTF.

The rearrangement uses TRBV2 and TRBJ1-3, with D possibly TRBD1 on 5 matching bases. The germline CDR1 and CDR2 sequences are SNHLY and FYNNEI. There are 13 residues in the CDR3. The ends were cut back, 5 bases at V and 2 bases at J, with 7 bases in the middle. CDR3 sequence (DNA): TGTGCCAGCAGTATGACAGCTGGAAACACCATATATTTT. Its protein product is CASSMTAGNTIYF. The whole variable domain, remainder taken from reference TRBV2 and TRBJ1-3, is EPEVTQTPSHQVTQMGQEVILRCVPISNHLYFYWYRQILGQKVEFLVSFYNNEISEKSEIFDDQFSVERPDGSNFTLKIRSTKLEDSAMYFCASSMTAGNTIYFGEGSWLTVV.

This chain links TRBV25-1 with TRBJ1-5, with D perhaps TRBD1 (5 bases). The germline CDR1 and CDR2 sequences are MGHDK and SYGVNS. The CDR3 consists of 13 residues. V lost 3 bases to trimming and J lost 6 bases, with 9 bases between them. This CDR3 is CASSDRVGQPQHF. In nucleotides, the CDR3 is TGTGCCAGCAGTGACAGGGTGGGTCAGCCCCAGCATTTT.

This chain uses TRBV12-3 or TRBV12-4 with TRBJ1-2; D possibly corresponds to TRBD1 (6 bases). The V end lost 3 bases, the J end lost 4 bases, and 9 bases lay between the germline ends. CDR3 length: 13 amino acids. The CDR3 spells CASSFQGTYGYTF. The CDR3 nucleotides are TGTGCCAGCAGTTTTCAGGGGACCTATGGCTACACCTTC.

V gene TRBV5-6 combines with J gene TRBJ1-1; D not certain. V shed 7 bases and J shed 4 bases, with 20 bases lying between them. CDR1 is SGHDT and CDR2 is YYEEEE in the germline V gene. CDR3 length: 15 residues. The CDR3 region has the DNA TGTGCCAGCCGAGAAACTTCGGGGAGGACCACTGAAGCTTTCTTT. Its protein product is CASRETSGRTTEAFF.

The chain couples TRBV10-1 to TRBJ2-3, with 10 bases fitting TRBD1. This CDR3 region has 15 residues. Germline CDR1 and CDR2: WNHNN and SYGVQD (reference sequence). Losses at the gene ends were 7 bases for V and 10 bases for J; bases not matched to a gene: 14. The CDR3 spells CASTWTGGGRWAQYF. The CDR3 DNA reads TGCGCCAGCACCTGGACAGGGGGAGGGAGGTGGGCGCAGTATTTT.

The CDR3 loop is CASSFGTGGLEGYTF. Here the CDR3 DNA reads TGTGCCAGCAGCTTTGGAACAGGGGGCTTGGAAGGCTACACCTTC. The chain recombines TRBV7-9 with TRBJ1-2, with 9 bases that match TRBD1. CDR3 length: 15 amino acids. Germline CDR1 and CDR2: SEHNR and FQNEAQ (reference sequence). V was clipped by 3 bases and J by 8 bases; unmatched bases: 10.

V is TRBV5-1 and J is TRBJ1-5, with D possibly TRBD1 on 5 matching bases. The CDR3 is 14 residues long. Germline CDR1 is SGHRS and CDR2 is YFSETQ. Trimming left V 1 base short and J 5 bases short, with 10 bases between. Here the CDR3 DNA reads TGCGCCAGCAGCTTGAATGGGGCAGATCAGCCCCAGCATTTT. It is translated as CASSLNGADQPQHF. The full variable domain, with the rest looked up from reference TRBV5-1 and TRBJ1-5, is KAGVTQTPRYLIKTRGQQVTLSCSPISGHRSVSWYQQTPGQGLQFLFEYFSETQRNKGNFPGRFSGRQFSNSRSEMNVSTLELGDSALYLCASSLNGADQPQHFGDGTRLSIL.